Presented here are 25 T cell receptor beta chains from one specimen sequenced in a study of blood T cells in healthy people across ages. A second PCR of about 6 to 11 cycles used a sample-barcoded 5' primer and a J-beta primer mix. TCRdb re-derived calls from the 5' RACE reads in MiXCR, one entry per CDR3 protein. The sample holds some 1.4 million distinct CDR3 sequences, roughly 40% seen once. Sequencing was performed on blood. All receptors come from a woman aged 18-29 years in good health.

V usage is TRBV7-9 and J usage is TRBJ2-7; 7 bases map to TRBD1. CDR1 and CDR2 (germline): SEHNR, FQNEAQ (reference sequence). Germline trimming cut 1 base from V and 7 bases from J; bases unmatched to any gene: 10. The CDR3 is made up of 15 amino acids. This CDR3 reads CASSLGLTGWGEQYF. The CDR3 coding sequence is TGTGCCAGCAGCTTAGGCTTGACAGGGTGGGGAGAGCAGTACTTC.

The J gene is TRBJ2-5, the V gene TRBV5-1, with 13 bases identical to TRBD2. Germline-derived CDR1 and CDR2 are SGHRS and YFSETQ. The CDR3 totals 18 residues. With 4 bases clipped from V and 2 bases from J, the junction kept 11 bases outside the gene matches. The CDR3 loop reads CASSRSGTSGTVQETQYF. CDR3 in DNA: TGCGCCAGCAGCCGATCCGGGACTAGCGGGACAGTACAAGAGACCCAGTACTTC.

In its sample, this clonotype was seen a few times. V usage is TRBV7-6 and J usage is TRBJ1-1; D is possibly TRBD1 (6 bases). The germline CDR1 and CDR2 sequences are SGHVS and FNYEAQ. This CDR3 has 17 amino acids. The germline V and J ends were trimmed by 2 bases and 3 bases, with 19 bases remaining between them. The CDR3 here is CASSLLALAGADTEAFF. The CDR3 DNA reads as TGTGCCAGCAGCTTACTGGCGCTTGCAGGGGCGGACACTGAAGCTTTCTTT. The full variable domain, completed using reference TRBV7-6 and TRBJ1-1, is GAGVSQSPRYKVTKRGQDVALRCDPISGHVSLYWYRQALGQGPEFLTYFNYEAQQDKSGLPNDRFSAERPEGSISTLTIQRTEQRDSAMYRCASSLLALAGADTEAFFGQGTRLTVV.

The genes are TRBV10-3 and TRBJ1-1, with D maybe TRBD1 (5 bases). Trimming left V 5 bases short and J 0 bases short, with 10 bases between. From germline, CDR1 is ENHRY and CDR2 SYGVKD. This CDR3 is 14 amino acids long. CDR3 amino acids: CAISTGTLNTEAFF. For the CDR3, the DNA is TGTGCCATCAGTACGGGGACTTTGAACACTGAAGCTTTCTTT.

This clonotype showed up just a few times. The CDR3 protein is CSALGTDINYGYTF. As DNA, the CDR3 is TGCAGCGCCCTAGGGACAGACATTAACTATGGCTACACCTTC. The J gene is TRBJ1-2, the V gene TRBV29-1; TRBD1 aligns across 7 bases. The J segment lost 1 base and the V segment lost 7 bases, leaving 9 bases of the junction unmatched. Germline loops: CDR1 SQVTM, CDR2 ANQGSEA. The CDR3 spans 14 residues.

On this clonotype: A much bigger clone sits one base away, suggesting this may be a read error. The V and J genes are TRBV4-2 and TRBJ1-4; D call uncertain. CDR1 LGHNA and CDR2 YNFKEQ come from the germline V gene. Trimming stripped 0 bases from V and 8 bases from J, with 19 bases between. There are 17 residues in the CDR3. The DNA of the CDR3 is TGTGCCAGCAGCCAAGATACCCCTGACCGGGTTGGGGAAAAACTGTTTTTT. Its translation: CASSQDTPDRVGEKLFF.

The J gene is TRBJ2-7, the V gene TRBV20-1; TRBD2 aligns across 9 bases. With 5 bases clipped from V and 3 bases from J, the junction kept 17 bases outside the gene matches. Germline V gene sequence: CDR1 DFQATT, CDR2 SNEGSKA (reference sequence). The CDR3 contains 17 residues. CDR3 bases: TGCAGTGCTCCAGGGGCGGGGGGGCCGGTTATGATCTACGAGCAGTACTTC. It yields the protein CSAPGAGGPVMIYEQYF.

V gene TRBV5-1 combines with J gene TRBJ2-1; 10 bases are shared with TRBD2. Germline V gives CDR1 SGHRS, CDR2 YFSETQ. The CDR3 extends over 15 amino acids. The trim removed 3 bases at V and 6 bases at J, leaving 6 bases unmatched. CDR3 DNA sequence: TGCGCCAGCAGCTACGGACTAGCGGTGGTCAATGAGCAGTTCTTC. Translation gives CASSYGLAVVNEQFF.

This rearrangement joins TRBV4-1 to TRBJ2-1; D is possibly TRBD2 (7 bases). The CDR3 sequence is 15 residues long. The germline V gene encodes CDR1 MGHRA and CDR2 YSYEKL. The germline V and J ends were trimmed by 2 bases and 8 bases, with 16 bases remaining between them. DNA for the CDR3: TGCGCCAGCAGCCAATATACGGGGGGCTCTGATGAGCAGTTCTTC. Amino acids: CASSQYTGGSDEQFF.

V usage is TRBV28 and J usage is TRBJ1-5; TRBD1 aligns across 7 bases. With V trimmed by 6 bases and J by 5 bases, 7 bases remained unmatched. This CDR3 is 14 amino acids long. Per the germline V gene, CDR1 is MDHEN and CDR2 is SYDVKM. For the CDR3, the DNA is TGTGCCAGCAGGGTGGGGGACAGCTATCAGCCCCAGCATTTT. It is translated as CASRVGDSYQPQHF.

V is TRBV2 and J is TRBJ2-7, with a weak D call TRBD2 (5 bases). V shed 7 bases and J shed 0 bases, with 13 bases lying between them. CDR1 SNHLY and CDR2 FYNNEI come from the germline V gene. This CDR3 spans 14 amino acids. CDR3 nucleotide sequence: TGTGCCAGCAAACTAGGATACAGCTCCTACGAGCAGTACTTC. It translates to CASKLGYSSYEQYF.

This clonotype has only a few counts. The J gene is TRBJ2-1, the V gene TRBV29-1, with 7 bases aligning to TRBD2. The V and J ends lost 3 bases and 5 bases, in that order; junction bases with no gene match: 16. Germline lookup yields CDR1 SQVTM and CDR2 ANQGSEA. This CDR3 comprises 17 residues. This chain's CDR3 is CSVDSNRAGARNNEQFF. The CDR3 coding sequence is TGCAGCGTTGACAGCAATAGGGCGGGAGCCCGTAACAATGAGCAGTTCTTC.

The chain is built from TRBV23-1 and TRBJ1-2, with 7 bases fitting TRBD1. TRBV23-1 is designated an ORF whose function remains uncertain. The CDR3 is 15 amino acids. V lost 0 bases, J lost 5 bases, and 6 bases stayed unmatched. The CDR3 sequence: CASSQSRTGRYGYTF. The CDR3 region has the DNA TGCGCCAGCAGTCAATCTCGGACAGGACGTTATGGCTACACCTTC.

The rearrangement links TRBV7-2 to TRBJ1-5, with D possibly being TRBD1 (6 bases). V dropped 5 bases and J dropped 3 bases, with 17 bases sitting between them. Germline V gene data show CDR1 as SGHTA and CDR2 as FQGNSA. The CDR3 totals 16 residues. For the CDR3, the DNA is TGTGCCAGCAGCCTAGACCCCGGGACACACAATCAGCCCCAGCATTTT. This codes for CASSLDPGTHNQPQHF. The variable domain in full, completed from reference TRBV7-2 and TRBJ1-5, reads GAGVSQSPSNKVTEKGKDVELRCDPISGHTALYWYRQSLGQGLEFLIYFQGNSAPDKSGLPSDRFSAERTGGSVSTLTIQRTQQEDSAVYLCASSLDPGTHNQPQHFGDGTRLSIL.

This chain uses TRBV15 with TRBJ2-1, with a tentative D call TRBD2 (5 bases). The CDR3 covers 12 residues. Germline loops: CDR1 LNHNV, CDR2 YYDKDF (reference sequence). V gave up 6 bases and J gave up 9 bases, with 12 bases separating them. In DNA, the CDR3 is TGTGCCACCAGTCCCGCTAGCCGTGAGCAGTTCTTC. It yields the protein CATSPASREQFF.

The rearrangement joins TRBV5-5 to TRBJ1-4; perhaps TRBD1 as D (5 bases). Germline CDR1 reads SGHKS; CDR2 reads YYEKEE (reference sequence). This CDR3 comprises 16 residues. Trimming took 5 bases from V and 4 from J, leaving 18 bases between them. This CDR3 reads CASSEMGPRVNEKLFF. CDR3 nucleotides: TGTGCCAGCAGTGAAATGGGGCCACGGGTTAATGAAAAACTGTTTTTT.

The chain carries TRBV10-3 and TRBJ2-1, with D unclear. Per the germline V gene, CDR1 is ENHRY and CDR2 is SYGVKD. This CDR3 contains 16 residues. V lost 7 bases to trimming and J lost 0 bases, with 16 bases between them. The CDR3 loop reads CAITALYSNSYNEQFF. The CDR3 DNA follows: TGTGCCATCACCGCCCTATACTCAAACTCCTACAATGAGCAGTTCTTC.

This chain uses TRBV20-1 with TRBJ2-4; no reliable D call. This CDR3 spans 15 amino acids. Trimming shortened V by 6 bases and J by 0 bases, and 15 bases separated the two germline ends. Germline CDR1 reads DFQATT; CDR2 reads SNEGSKA (reference sequence). The CDR3 loop reads CSADQRVIAKNIQYF. DNA for the CDR3: TGCAGTGCGGACCAACGCGTGATAGCCAAAAACATTCAGTACTTC.

V usage is TRBV28 and J usage is TRBJ1-1; D gene unclear. Germline-derived CDR1 and CDR2 are MDHEN and SYDVKM. The CDR3 length is 13 residues. The V end was cut by 5 bases, the J end by 8 bases, with 15 bases between. CDR3 nucleotide sequence: TGTGCCAGCAGTCCTACATGGGGTCCGGAAGCTTTCTTT. It codes for CASSPTWGPEAFF.

This clonotype has only one observation. The chain combines TRBV28 with TRBJ2-7; 7 bases are a match to TRBD2. Germline CDR1 is MDHEN and CDR2 is SYDVKM. V gave up 6 bases and J gave up 3 bases; unmatched junction bases: 8. The CDR3 loop spans 14 amino acids. The CDR3 DNA reads TGTGCCAGCAGCCCAGTGGGGGGGTTCTACGAGCAGTACTTC. Its protein product is CASSPVGGFYEQYF. The whole variable domain, remainder taken from reference TRBV28 and TRBJ2-7, is DVKVTQSSRYLVKRTGEKVFLECVQDMDHENMFWYRQDPGLGLRLIYFSYDVKMKEKGDIPEGYSVSREKKERFSLILESASTNQTSMYLCASSPVGGFYEQYFGPGTRLTVT.

CDR3 sequence reads: CASSVDRDNEQYF. The DNA of the CDR3 is TGTGCCAGCAGTGTGGACAGGGACAACGAGCAGTACTTC. The rearrangement uses TRBV2 and TRBJ2-7; TRBD1 matches 8 bases. V was pared by 4 bases and J by 5 bases, with 4 bases of the junction left unmatched. The germline CDR1 and CDR2 sequences are SNHLY and FYNNEI. The CDR3 is 13 residues long.

CDR3 bases: TGTGCCAGCAGTTCAGTTGGCTTAGACTATGGCTACACCTTC. It codes for CASSSVGLDYGYTF. V and J are TRBV27 and TRBJ1-2; D uncertain. CDR3 size: 14 residues. With 4 bases removed from V and 3 bases from J, the gap between germline ends came to 12 bases. Per germline, CDR1 MNHEY and CDR2 SMNVEV (reference sequence).

The chain recombines TRBV6-2 or TRBV6-3 with TRBJ1-2, with D possibly TRBD1 on 5 matching bases. Looked up from germline, CDR1 is MNHEY and CDR2 is SVGEGT. This CDR3 contains 14 residues. Trimming shortened V by 1 base and J by 8 bases, and 14 bases separated the two germline ends. CDR3 residues: CASSYYGTSDGYTF. In DNA form, the CDR3 reads TGTGCCAGCAGTTACTACGGGACCAGCGACGGCTACACCTTC.

The rearrangement joins TRBV2 to TRBJ1-1; D uncertain. The CDR3 has 12 residues. Trimming stripped 8 bases from V and 3 bases from J, with 10 bases between. Germline V gives CDR1 SNHLY, CDR2 FYNNEI. The CDR3 nucleotides are TGTGCCAGCCGCCCGTGGGACACTGAAGCTTTCTTT. Translated: CASRPWDTEAFF.

V usage is TRBV6-4 and J usage is TRBJ2-3, with D hard to call. V was clipped by 4 bases and J by 2 bases, with 7 bases between them. CDR1 MRHNA and CDR2 SNTAGT come from the germline V gene. This CDR3 comprises 13 residues. The CDR3 here is CASSGTFTDTQYF. CDR3 bases: TGTGCCAGCAGTGGGACCTTCACAGATACGCAGTATTTT.